The subject of this entry is one T cell receptor beta chain. The antigen is not known. All the donors were Caucasian adults who lived in Nashville, Tennessee. The V end was cut by 7 bases, the J end by 2 bases, with 13 bases between. The CDR3 totals 14 residues. Germline CDR1 is MNHNS and CDR2 is SASEGT. The data belong to a study of shared clonotypes between healthy human individuals. Study-level findings and limits: When compared with the clonotypes that were shared by all four sorted-subset donors, the non-shared clonotypes turned out to have lower generation probabilities. Roughly 5% of naive CD4 clonotypes were common to a handful of donors. It was expected that sequencing depth would affect clonotype sharing among donors.

The assay was immunoSEQ multiplex PCR, and TCRdb's table has in-frame clones only and misses some. Of under 2.5 million clones listed, about 90% were seen once; the top ten hold approximately 0.41%. The sequence derives from a man younger than 35 in good health. Some clones in this sample may be carry-over from other donors' samples. Sequenced sample: naive CD4+ T cells from PBMCs. The subset is: CD45RA+ positively selected. The chain couples TRBV6-1 to TRBJ2-3; D might be TRBD1 or TRBD2, each matching 6 bases. The CDR3 DNA reads TGTGCCAGCATTCGGACGGGGGCCACAGATACGCAGTATTTT. It translates to CASIRTGATDTQYF.